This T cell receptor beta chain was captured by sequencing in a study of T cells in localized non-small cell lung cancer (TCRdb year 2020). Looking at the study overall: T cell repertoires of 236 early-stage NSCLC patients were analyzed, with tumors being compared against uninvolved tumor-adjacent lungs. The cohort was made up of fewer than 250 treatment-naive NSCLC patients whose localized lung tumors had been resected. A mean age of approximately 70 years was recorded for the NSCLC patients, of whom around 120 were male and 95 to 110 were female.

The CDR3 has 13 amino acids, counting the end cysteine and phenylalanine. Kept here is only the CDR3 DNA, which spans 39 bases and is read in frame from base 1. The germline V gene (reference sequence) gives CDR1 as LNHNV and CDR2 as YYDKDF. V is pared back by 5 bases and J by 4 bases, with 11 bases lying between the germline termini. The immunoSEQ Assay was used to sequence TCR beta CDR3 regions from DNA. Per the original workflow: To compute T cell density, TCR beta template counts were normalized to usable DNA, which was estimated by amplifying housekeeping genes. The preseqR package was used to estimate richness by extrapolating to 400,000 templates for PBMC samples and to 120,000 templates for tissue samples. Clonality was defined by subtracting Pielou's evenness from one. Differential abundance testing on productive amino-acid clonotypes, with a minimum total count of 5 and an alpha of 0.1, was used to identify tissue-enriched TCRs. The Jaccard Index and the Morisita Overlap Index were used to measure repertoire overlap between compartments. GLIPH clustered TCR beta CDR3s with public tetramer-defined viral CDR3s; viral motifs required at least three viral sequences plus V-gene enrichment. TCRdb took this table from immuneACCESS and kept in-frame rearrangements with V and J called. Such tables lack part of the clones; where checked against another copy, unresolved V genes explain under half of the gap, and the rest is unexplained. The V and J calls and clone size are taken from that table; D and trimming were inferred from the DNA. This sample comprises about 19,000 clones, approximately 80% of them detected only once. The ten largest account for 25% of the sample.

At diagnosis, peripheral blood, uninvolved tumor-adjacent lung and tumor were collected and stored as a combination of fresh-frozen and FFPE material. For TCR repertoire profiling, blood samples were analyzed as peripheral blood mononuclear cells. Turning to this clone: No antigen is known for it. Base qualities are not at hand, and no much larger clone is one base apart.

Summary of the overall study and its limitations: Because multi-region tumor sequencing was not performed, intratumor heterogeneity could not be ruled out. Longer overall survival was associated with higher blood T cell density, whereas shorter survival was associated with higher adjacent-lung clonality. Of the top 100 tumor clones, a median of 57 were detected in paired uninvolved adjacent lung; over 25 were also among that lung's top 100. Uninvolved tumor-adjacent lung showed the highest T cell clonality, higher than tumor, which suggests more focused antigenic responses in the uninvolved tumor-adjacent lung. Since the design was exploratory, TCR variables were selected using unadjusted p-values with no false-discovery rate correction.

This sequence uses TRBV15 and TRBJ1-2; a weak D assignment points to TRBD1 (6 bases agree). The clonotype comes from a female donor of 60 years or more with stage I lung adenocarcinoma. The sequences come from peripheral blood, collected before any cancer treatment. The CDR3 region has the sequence CATSLDRTYGYTF. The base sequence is TGTGCCACCAGCCTAGACAGGACCTATGGCTACACCTTC.